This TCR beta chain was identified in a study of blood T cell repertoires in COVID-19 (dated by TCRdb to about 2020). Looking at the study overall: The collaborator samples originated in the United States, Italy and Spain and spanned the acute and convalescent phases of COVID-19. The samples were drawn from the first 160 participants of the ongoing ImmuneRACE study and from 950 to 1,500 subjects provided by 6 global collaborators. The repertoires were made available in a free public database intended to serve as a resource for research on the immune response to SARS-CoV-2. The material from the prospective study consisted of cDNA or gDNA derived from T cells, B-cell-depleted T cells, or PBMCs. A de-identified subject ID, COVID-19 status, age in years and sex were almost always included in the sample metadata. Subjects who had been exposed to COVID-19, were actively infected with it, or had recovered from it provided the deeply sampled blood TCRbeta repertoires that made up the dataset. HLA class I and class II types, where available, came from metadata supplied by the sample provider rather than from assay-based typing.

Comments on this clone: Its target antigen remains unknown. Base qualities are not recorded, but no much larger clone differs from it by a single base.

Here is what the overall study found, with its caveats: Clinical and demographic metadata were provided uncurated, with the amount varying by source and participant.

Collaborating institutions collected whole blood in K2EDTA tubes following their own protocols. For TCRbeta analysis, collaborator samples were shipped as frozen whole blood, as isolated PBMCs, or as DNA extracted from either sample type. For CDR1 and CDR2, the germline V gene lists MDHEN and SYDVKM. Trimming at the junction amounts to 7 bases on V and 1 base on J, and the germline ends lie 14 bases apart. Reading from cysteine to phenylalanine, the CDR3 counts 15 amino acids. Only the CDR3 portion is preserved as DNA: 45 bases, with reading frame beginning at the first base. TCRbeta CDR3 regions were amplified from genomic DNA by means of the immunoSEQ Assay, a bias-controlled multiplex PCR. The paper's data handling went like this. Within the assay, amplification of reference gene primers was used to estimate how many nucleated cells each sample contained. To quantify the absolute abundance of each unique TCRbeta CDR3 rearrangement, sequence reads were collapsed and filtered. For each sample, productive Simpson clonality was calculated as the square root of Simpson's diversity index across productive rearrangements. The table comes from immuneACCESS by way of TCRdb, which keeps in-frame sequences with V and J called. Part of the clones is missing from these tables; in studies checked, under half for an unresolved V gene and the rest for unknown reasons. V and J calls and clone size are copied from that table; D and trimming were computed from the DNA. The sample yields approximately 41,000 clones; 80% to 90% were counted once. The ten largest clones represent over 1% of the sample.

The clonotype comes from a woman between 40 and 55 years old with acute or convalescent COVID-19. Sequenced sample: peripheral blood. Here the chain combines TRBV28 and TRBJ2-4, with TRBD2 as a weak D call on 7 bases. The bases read TGTGCCAGCACCACGGGGGGCCTGGCCAAAAACATTCAGTACTTC. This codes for CASTTGGLAKNIQYF.